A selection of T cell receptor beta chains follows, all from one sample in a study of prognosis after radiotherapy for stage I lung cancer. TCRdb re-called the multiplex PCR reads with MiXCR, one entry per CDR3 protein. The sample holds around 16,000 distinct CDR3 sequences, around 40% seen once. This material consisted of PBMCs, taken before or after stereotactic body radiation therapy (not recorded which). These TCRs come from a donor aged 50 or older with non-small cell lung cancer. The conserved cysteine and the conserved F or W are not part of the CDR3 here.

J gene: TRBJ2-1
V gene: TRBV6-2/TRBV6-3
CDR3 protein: ASSDLRSYEQF

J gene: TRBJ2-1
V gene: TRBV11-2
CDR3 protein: ASSRCLYNEQF

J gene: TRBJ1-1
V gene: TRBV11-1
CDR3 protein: ASSLSPGINTEAF

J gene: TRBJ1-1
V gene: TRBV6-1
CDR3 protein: ASSPGTQVNTEAF

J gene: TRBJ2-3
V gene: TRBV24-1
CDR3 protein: ATPAFPCPGTTDTQY

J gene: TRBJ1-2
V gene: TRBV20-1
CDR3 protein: SARDFQAGDHYGYT

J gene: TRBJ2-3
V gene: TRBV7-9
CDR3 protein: ASSDPSESTDTQY

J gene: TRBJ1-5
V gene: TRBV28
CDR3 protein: ASSPTFGENQPQH

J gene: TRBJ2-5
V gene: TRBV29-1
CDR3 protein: SVFREGMAETQY

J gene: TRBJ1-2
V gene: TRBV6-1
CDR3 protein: ASTRGPVNYVNT

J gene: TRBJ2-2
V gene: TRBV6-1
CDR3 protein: ASRRDSNTGELF

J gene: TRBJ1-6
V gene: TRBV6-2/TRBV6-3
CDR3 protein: ASSYPPGAGNSPLH

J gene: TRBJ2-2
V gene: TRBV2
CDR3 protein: ASSVNLIGDLF

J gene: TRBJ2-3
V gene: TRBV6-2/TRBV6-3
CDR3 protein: ASRGGRFVLTDTQY

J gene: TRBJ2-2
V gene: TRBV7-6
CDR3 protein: ASSLVGNTGELF

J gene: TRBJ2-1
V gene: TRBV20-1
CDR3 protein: SGIHGDSYNEQF

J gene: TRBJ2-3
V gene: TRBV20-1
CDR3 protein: SALSGTGTDTQY

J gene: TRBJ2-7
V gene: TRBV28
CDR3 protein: ASSQDRPPYEQY

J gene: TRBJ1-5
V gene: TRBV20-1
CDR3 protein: SARAQGAGNQPQH

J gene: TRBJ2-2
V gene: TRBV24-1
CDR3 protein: ATTLGPTGELF

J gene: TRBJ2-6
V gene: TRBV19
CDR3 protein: ASRTHVSGANLLT

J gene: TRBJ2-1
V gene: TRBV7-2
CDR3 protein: ANAVGTKYNEQF

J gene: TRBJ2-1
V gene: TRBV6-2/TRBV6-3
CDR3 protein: ASSYGLAVINEQF

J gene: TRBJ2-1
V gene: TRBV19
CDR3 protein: ASSTGTRGDNEQF

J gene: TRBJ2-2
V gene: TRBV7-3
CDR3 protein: ASSFGGTGFGAGELF

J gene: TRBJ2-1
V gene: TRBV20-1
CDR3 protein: SARGGQKRLAGPSPNEQF